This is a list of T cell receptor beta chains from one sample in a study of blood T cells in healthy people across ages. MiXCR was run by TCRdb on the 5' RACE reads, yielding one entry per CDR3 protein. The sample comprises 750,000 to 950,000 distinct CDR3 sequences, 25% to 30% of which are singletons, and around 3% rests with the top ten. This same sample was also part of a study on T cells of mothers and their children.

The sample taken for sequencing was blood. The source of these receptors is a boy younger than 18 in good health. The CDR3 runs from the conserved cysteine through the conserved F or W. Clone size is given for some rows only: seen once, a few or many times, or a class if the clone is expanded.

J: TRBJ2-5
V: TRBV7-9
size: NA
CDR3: CASSFNMQETQYF

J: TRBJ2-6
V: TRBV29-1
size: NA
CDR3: CSVGSWNQASGANVLTF

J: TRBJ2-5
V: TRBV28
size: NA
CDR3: CASSPDRGTQETQYF

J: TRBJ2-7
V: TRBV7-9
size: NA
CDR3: CASSWTGSPYEQYF

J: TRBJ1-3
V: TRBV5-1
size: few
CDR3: CASSLGEVGNTIYF

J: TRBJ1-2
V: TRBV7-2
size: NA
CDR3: CASSLEHRTPLGGYTF

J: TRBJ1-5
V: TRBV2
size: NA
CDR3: CASSDRVLENQPQHF

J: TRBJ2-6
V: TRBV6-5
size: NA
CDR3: CASTASGANVLTF

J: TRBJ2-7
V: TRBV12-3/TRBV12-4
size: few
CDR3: CASSLTGAEQYF

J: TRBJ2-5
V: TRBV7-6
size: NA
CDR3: CASSAHPRETQYF

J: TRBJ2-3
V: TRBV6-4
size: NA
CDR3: CASSGGRTTDTQYF

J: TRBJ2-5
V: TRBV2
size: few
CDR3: CASSAGLAGVQETQYF

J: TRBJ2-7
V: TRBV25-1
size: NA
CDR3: CASVKVQVRGNEQYF

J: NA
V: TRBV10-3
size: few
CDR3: CAISDLWQGHFYEQYF

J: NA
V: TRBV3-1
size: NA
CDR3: CASSQGYNNEQFF

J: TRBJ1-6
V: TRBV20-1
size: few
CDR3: CSAAGSSYNSPLHF

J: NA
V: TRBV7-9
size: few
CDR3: CASRVASGQVGEQFF

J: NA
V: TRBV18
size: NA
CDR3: CASSRVGGRSYEQFF

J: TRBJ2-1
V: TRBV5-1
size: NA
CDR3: CASSVRLAGGPGEQFF

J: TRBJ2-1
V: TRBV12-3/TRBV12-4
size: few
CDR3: CASRTVERSYNEQFF

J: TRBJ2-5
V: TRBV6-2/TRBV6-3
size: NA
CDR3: CASARGGWETQYF

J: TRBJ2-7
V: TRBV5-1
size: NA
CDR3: CASSLVSGITGEQYF

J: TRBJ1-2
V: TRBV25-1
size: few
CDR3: CASTPAGTGGNYGYTF

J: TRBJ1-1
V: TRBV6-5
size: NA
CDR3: CASSYYGDYEAFF

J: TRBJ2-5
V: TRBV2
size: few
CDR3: CASSSEIETQYF

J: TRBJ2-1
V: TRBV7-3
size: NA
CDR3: CASSLSSSASYNEQFF

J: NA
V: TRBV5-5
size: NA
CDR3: CASSADRGIGEQFF

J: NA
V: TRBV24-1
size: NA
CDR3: CATSDPLVAGRQETQYF

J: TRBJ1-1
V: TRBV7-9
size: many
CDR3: CAVSVNTEAFF

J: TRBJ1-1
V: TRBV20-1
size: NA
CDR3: CSARDLGLDTEAFF

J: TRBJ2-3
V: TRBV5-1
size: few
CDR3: CASSQGGPTDTQYF

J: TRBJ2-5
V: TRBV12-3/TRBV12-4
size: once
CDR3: CASSSWVTQYF

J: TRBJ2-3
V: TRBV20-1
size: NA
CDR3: CSARDSGGLNTQYF

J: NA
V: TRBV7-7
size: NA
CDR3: CASSPTRSGYNEQFF

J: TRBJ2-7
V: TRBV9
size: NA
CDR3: CASSVEGALSYEQYF

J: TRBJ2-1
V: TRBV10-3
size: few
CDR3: CAISPTSGGRRGDYNEQFF

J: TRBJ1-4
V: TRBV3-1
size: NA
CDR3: CASSQGLGEKLFF

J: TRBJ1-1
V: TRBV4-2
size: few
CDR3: CASSRYRLNTEAFF

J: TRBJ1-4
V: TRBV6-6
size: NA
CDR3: CASSYGHENEKLFF

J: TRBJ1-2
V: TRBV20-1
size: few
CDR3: CSASRTGATNYGYTF

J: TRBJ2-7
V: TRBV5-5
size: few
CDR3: CASSSRGQAPREQYF

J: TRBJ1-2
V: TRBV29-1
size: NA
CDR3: CSVEVVAYGYTF